Presented here are 15 T cell receptor beta chains from one specimen sequenced in a study of T-cell reconstitution after alpha-beta-depleted transplantation in children. As it was prepared, the TCRbeta library received unique molecular identifiers. A single record per CDR3 protein comes from TCRdb applying MiXCR to the PCR reads. The sample yields around 25,000 distinct CDR3 sequences, 18% seen once. The sequencing here drew on PBMCs, mostly from graft donor cells, taken 60 days after TCRalphabeta/CD19-depleted stem cell transplant. Receptors originate from a male patient between 2 and 9 years old who had a stem cell transplant for acute lymphoblastic leukemia, so the T cells may come from the graft donor.

This chain links TRBV18 with TRBJ2-1; 7 bases align to TRBD1. V dropped 5 bases and J dropped 8; count of bases not matched to a gene: 3. This CDR3 comprises 12 residues. Germline CDR1 is KGHSH and CDR2 is LQKENI. The CDR3 region is CASSDRVHEQFF. The CDR3 DNA sequence: TGTGCCAGCTCAGACAGGGTCCATGAGCAGTTCTTC.

The gene calls are TRBV12-3 or TRBV12-4 and TRBJ2-5; D gene ambiguous. CDR3 length equals 12 residues. Trimming removed 1 base from V and 4 bases from J, with 4 bases in between. The CDR3 DNA follows: TGTGCCAGCAGTTTAGGGGTAGAGACCCAGTACTTC. Translated: CASSLGVETQYF.

With respect to this clonotype: This clone may be a read error of a much larger clone one base away. The chain carries TRBV20-1 and TRBJ2-1; the match to TRBD2 covers 8 bases. J gave up 6 bases and V 0 bases, and 13 bases lay outside the gene matches. CDR1 and CDR2 (germline): DFQATT, SNEGSKA (reference sequence). The CDR3 sequence is 17 residues long. Here the CDR3 reads CSARDPRSGSIINEQFF. The CDR3 DNA follows: TGCAGTGCTAGAGATCCTAGAAGCGGGAGTATAATCAATGAGCAGTTCTTC.

This clonotype was observed at least ten times. The V gene is TRBV5-1, the J gene TRBJ2-3; D gene ambiguous. Germline V gene sequence: CDR1 SGHRS, CDR2 YFSETQ. The germline V and J ends were trimmed by 4 bases and 0 bases, with 15 bases remaining between them. The CDR3 runs 16 residues. The CDR3 loop reads CASSPPLGKSTDTQYF. The CDR3 DNA is TGCGCCAGCAGCCCTCCTTTAGGGAAAAGCACAGATACGCAGTATTTT.

This clonotype was recorded at least ten times. The chain links TRBV24-1 to TRBJ1-5, with D tentatively TRBD1 (6 bases). Trimming took off 12 bases at V and 4 bases at J, with 12 bases between the two ends. CDR3 length: 12 amino acids. Germline CDR1 reads KGHDR; CDR2 reads SFDVKD. CDR3 sequence reads: CAAGGANQPQHF. In DNA, the CDR3 is TGTGCCGCTGGGGGGGCGAATCAGCCCCAGCATTTT.

V and J are TRBV5-1 and TRBJ2-3; D gene unclear. Germline V lookup: CDR1 SGHRS, CDR2 YFSETQ. Trimming took 4 bases from V and 3 from J, leaving 12 bases between them. The CDR3 contains 14 residues. The CDR3 here is CASSLVPLTDTQYF. CDR3 nucleotides: TGCGCCAGCAGCCTCGTTCCCTTGACAGATACGCAGTATTTT.

The rearrangement joins TRBV29-1 to TRBJ2-1; TRBD2 aligns across 11 bases. The germline CDR1 and CDR2 sequences are SQVTM and ANQGSEA. CDR3 length equals 18 residues. J gave up 6 bases and V 3 bases, and 16 bases lay outside the gene matches. CDR3 in amino acids: CSVEYIAGGLKGFNEQFF. The CDR3 DNA sequence: TGCAGCGTTGAGTATATAGCGGGAGGGCTCAAGGGATTCAATGAGCAGTTCTTC.

This clonotype is a singleton in its sample. The CDR3 end shows no conserved phenylalanine or tryptophan, and so a read error is likely. The chain has TRBV7-3 and TRBJ1-6, with D perhaps matching TRBD1 (5 bases). Trimming removed 2 bases at V and 7 bases at J, with 9 bases between. CDR3 length equals 14 residues. Germline CDR1 and CDR2: SGHTA and FQGTGA. The CDR3 nucleotides read TGTGCCAGCAGCTTATCGGGGCTAAATTCACCCCTCCACTAT. Its translation is CASSLSGLNSPLHY.

This clonotype was seen ten or more times. This chain connects TRBV5-6 to TRBJ2-3; TRBD2 is a possible D gene (5 bases). The V end was cut by 4 bases, the J end by 6 bases, with 15 bases between. CDR1 SGHDT and CDR2 YYEEEE come from the germline V gene. The CDR3 consists of 14 residues. This chain's CDR3 is CASSPRDQSDTQYF. The DNA of the CDR3 is TGTGCCAGCAGCCCCCGGGATCAGTCGGATACGCAGTATTTT.

The rearrangement links TRBV20-1 to TRBJ1-2; D remains ambiguous. V was shortened by 2 bases and J by 0 bases, with 19 bases between the two germline ends. The CDR3 has 17 amino acids. Germline loops: CDR1 DFQATT, CDR2 SNEGSKA (reference sequence). The CDR3 bases are TGCAGTGCTAGACCGACCATGGGGAGGAGAGCTAACTATGGCTACACCTTC. This codes for CSARPTMGRRANYGYTF.

This chain joins TRBV3-1 and TRBJ2-7, with 8 bases aligning to TRBD2. The germline V gene encodes CDR1 LGHDT and CDR2 YNNKEL (reference sequence). The CDR3 is 16 residues long. Trimming cost V 0 bases and J 9 bases; bases outside gene matches: 13. The CDR3 DNA sequence: TGTGCCAGCAGCCAAGAGTTAGCGGGGTTGGACGGATTGCAGTACTTC. Its translation: CASSQELAGLDGLQYF.

This clonotype has just a few counts. This chain links TRBV4-2 with TRBJ1-4; D might be TRBD1 (6 bases). V lost 3 bases and J 8 bases, leaving 16 bases between the germline ends. The CDR3 contains 15 residues. Germline values: CDR1 LGHNA, CDR2 YNFKEQ. The CDR3 bases are TGTGCCAGCAGCCAGGAGGGCCGGGACACCGAAAAACTGTTTTTT. This encodes CASSQEGRDTEKLFF.

In this sample, this clonotype turned up many times. The chain links TRBV5-6 to TRBJ2-1; possible D gene TRBD1, 5 bases. The CDR3 has 14 residues. CDR1 is SGHDT and CDR2 is YYEEEE in the germline V gene. V was clipped by 4 bases and J by 8 bases, with 16 bases between them. The CDR3 is CASSGWQGSHEQFF. CDR3 sequence (DNA): TGTGCCAGCAGCGGTTGGCAGGGTTCGCATGAGCAGTTCTTC. Looking up the rest from reference TRBV5-6 and TRBJ2-1 gives the full variable domain: DAGVTQSPTHLIKTRGQQVTLRCSPKSGHDTVSWYQQALGQGPQFIFQYYEEEERQRGNFPDRFSGHQFPNYSSELNVNALLLGDSALYLCASSGWQGSHEQFFGPGTRLTVL.

This clonotype was counted many times. The V gene is TRBV12-3 or TRBV12-4, the J gene TRBJ1-5; 11 bases fit TRBD1. This CDR3 has 16 amino acids. V was pared by 3 bases and J by 6 bases, with 7 bases of the junction left unmatched. The CDR3 bases are TGTGCCAGCAGTTTCTACGGACAGGGGGCCGGTCAGCCCCAGCATTTT. It translates to CASSFYGQGAGQPQHF.

The rearrangement links TRBV28 to TRBJ1-3; tentative D call: TRBD1 (5 bases). Trimming removed 5 bases at V and 0 bases at J, with 20 bases between. CDR1 and CDR2 from the germline V gene are MDHEN and SYDVKM. This CDR3 has 18 amino acids. The CDR3 DNA is TGTGCCAGCAGTCCTCTGTTGGGGCGAGCAGCCTCTGGAAACACCATATATTTT. Translation gives CASSPLLGRAASGNTIYF.